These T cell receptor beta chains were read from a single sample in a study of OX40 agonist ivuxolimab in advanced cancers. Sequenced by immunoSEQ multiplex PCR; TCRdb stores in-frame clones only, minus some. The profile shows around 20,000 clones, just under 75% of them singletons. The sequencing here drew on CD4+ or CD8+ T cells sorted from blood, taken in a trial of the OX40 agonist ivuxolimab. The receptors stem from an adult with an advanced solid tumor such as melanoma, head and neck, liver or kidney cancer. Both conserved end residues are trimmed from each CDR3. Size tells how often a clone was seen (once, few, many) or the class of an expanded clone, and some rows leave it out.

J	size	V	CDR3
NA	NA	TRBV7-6	ASSLGQGSSYEQY
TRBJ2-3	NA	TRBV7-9	ASSLGGITDTQY
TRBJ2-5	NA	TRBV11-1	ASSLGDETQY
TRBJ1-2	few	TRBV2	ASSSPGTSYGYT
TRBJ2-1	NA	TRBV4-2	ASSPNLGYEQF
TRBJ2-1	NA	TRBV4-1	ASSQEGAPLDEQF
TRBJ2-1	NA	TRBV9	ASSPLGSGAHEQF
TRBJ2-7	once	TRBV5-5	ASTRQGYEQY
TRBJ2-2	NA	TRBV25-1	ASSDNRDFAGELF
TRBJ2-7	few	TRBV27	ASRRPGLAGRDEQY
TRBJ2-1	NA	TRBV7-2	ASSSGPYDNEQF
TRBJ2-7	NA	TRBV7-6	ASSTSGPYEQY
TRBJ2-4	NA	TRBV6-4	ASSGTETNIQY
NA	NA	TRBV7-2	ASSLVYHPYEQY
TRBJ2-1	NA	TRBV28	ASRAGQGARYNEQF
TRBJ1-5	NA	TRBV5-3	ARSLKWAQLPTRNQPQH
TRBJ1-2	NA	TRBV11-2	ASSRREGTRDGYT
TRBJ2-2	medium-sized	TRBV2	ASSEGAYTGELF
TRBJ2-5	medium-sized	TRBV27	ASSFYGEETQY
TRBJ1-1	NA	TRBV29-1	SVSWGNTEAF
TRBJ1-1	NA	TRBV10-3	ATLDTANTEAF
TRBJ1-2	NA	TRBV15	AASRDTGLDYGYT
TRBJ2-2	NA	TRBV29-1	SVGYYGGTGELF
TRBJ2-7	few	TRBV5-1	ASSFGQAYEQY
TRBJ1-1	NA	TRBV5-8	ASSLGQGYGEAF
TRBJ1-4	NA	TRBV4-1	ASSQDAGHSAEKLF
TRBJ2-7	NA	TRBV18	ASSPGYEQY
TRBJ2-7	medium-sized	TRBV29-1	SVKGGLGYEQY
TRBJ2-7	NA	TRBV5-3	ARSVQRASYEQY
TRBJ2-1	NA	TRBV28	ASSFASGSYNEQF
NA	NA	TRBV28	ASSQTGGTNEQY
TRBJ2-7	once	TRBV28	ASREDRESEQY
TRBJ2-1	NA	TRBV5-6	ASSRGYNEQF
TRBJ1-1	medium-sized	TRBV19	ASSISGLAEAF
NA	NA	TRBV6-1	ASRDLPQREFEQY
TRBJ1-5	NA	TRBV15	ATSRGRVNQPQH
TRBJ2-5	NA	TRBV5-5	ASSPTSGGAMAETQY
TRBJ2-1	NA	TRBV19	ASSRILAGAFNEQF
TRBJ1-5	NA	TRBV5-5	ASSLTGYSNQPQH
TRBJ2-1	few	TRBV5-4	ASSFVGAGGYAEQF
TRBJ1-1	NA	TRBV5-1	ASSSQARDNLGTEAF